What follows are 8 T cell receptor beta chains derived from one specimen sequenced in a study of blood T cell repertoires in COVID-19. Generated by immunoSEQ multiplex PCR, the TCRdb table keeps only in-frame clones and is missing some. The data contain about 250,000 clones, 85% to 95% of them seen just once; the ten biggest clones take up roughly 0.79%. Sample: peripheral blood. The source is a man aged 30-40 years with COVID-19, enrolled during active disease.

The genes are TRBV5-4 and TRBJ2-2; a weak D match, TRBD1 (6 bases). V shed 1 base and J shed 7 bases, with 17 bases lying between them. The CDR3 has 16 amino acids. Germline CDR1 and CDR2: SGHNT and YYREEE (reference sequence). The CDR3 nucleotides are TGTGCCAGCAGCTTGTCTACCCTGGGGGCAGGCGGGGAGCTGTTTTTT. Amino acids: CASSLSTLGAGGELFF.

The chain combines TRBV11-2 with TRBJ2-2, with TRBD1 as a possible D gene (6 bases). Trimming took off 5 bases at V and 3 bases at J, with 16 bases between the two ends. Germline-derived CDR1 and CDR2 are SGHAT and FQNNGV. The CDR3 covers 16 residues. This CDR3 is CASSPTSGADTGELFF. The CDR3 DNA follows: TGTGCCAGCAGCCCCACCTCAGGGGCGGACACCGGGGAGCTGTTTTTT.

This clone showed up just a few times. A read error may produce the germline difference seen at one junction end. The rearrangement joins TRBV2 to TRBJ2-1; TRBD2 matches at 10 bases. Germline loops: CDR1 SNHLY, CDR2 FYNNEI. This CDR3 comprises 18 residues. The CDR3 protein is CASSEAGGRSLAYNEQFF. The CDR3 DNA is TGTGCCAGCAGCGAAGCGGGGGGGAGGAGCCTAGCGTATAATGAGCAGTTCTTC. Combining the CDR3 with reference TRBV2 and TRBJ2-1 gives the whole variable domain EPEVTQTPSHQVTQMGQEVILRCVPISNHLYFYWYRQILGQKVEFLVSFYNNEISEKSEIFDDQFSVERPDGSNFTLKIRSTKLEDSAMYFCASSEAGGRSLAYNEQFFGPGTRLTVL.

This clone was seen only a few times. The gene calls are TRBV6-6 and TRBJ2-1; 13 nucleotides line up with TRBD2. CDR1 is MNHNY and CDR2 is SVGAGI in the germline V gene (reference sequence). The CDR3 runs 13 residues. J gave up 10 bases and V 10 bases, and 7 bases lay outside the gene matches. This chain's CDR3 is CATQTSGGSEQFF. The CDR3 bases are TGTGCCACCCAGACTAGCGGGGGGTCCGAGCAGTTCTTC.

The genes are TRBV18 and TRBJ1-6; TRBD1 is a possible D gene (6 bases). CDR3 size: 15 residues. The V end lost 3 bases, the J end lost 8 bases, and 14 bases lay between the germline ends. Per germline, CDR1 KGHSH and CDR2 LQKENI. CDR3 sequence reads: CASSPGHPRDSPLHF. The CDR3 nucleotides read TGTGCCAGCTCACCGGGACACCCGAGGGATTCACCCCTCCACTTT.

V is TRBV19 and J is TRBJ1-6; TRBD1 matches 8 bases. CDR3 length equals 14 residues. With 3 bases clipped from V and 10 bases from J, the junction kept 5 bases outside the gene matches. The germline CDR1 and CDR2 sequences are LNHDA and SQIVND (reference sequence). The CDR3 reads CASSIGQGKSPLHF. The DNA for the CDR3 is TGTGCCAGTAGTATTGGACAGGGAAAGTCACCCCTCCACTTT. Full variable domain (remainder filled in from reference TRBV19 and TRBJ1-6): DGGITQSPKYLFRKEGQNVTLSCEQNLNHDAMYWYRQDPGQGLRLIYYSQIVNDFQKGDIAEGYSVSREKKESFPLTVTSAQKNPTAFYLCASSIGQGKSPLHFGNGTRLTVT.

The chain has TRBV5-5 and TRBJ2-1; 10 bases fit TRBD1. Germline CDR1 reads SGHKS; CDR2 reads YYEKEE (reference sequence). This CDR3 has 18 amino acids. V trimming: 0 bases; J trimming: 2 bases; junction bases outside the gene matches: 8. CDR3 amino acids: CASSLGLGTGDPYNEQFF. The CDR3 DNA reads TGTGCCAGCAGCTTGGGGTTAGGGACAGGGGATCCCTACAATGAGCAGTTCTTC.

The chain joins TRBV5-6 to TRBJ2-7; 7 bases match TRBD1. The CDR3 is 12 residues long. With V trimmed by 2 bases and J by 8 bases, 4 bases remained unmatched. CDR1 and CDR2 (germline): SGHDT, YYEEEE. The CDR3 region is CASSFYRGQQYF. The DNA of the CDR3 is TGTGCCAGCAGCTTTTACAGGGGCCAGCAGTACTTC. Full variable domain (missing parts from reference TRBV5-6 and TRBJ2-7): DAGVTQSPTHLIKTRGQQVTLRCSPKSGHDTVSWYQQALGQGPQFIFQYYEEEERQRGNFPDRFSGHQFPNYSSELNVNALLLGDSALYLCASSFYRGQQYFGPGTRLTVT.